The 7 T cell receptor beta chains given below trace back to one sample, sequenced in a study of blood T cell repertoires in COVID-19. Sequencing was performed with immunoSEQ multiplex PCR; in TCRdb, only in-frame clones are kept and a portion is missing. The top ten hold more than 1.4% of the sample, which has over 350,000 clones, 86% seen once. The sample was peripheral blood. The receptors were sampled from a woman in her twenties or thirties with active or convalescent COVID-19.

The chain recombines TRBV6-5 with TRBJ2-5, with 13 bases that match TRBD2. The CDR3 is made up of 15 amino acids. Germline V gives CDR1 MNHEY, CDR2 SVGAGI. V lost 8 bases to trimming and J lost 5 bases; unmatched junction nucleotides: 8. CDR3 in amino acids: CASSGLAGAVETQYF. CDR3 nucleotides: TGTGCCAGCTCCGGACTAGCGGGAGCCGTTGAGACCCAGTACTTC.

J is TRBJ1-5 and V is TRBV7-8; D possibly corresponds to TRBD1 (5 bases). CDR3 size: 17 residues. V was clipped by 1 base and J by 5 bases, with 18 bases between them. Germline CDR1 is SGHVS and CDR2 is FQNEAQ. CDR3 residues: CASSLGGGRAGYQPQHF. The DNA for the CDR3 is TGTGCCAGCAGCTTAGGGGGTGGTAGGGCAGGGTATCAGCCCCAGCATTTT.

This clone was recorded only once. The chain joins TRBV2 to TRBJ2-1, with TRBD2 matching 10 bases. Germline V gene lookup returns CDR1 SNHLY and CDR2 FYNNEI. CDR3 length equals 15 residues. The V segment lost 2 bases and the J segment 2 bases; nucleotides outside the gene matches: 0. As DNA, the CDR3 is TGTGCCAGCAGTGAAACTAGCGGGGCCTACAATGAGCAGTTCTTC. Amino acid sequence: CASSETSGAYNEQFF.

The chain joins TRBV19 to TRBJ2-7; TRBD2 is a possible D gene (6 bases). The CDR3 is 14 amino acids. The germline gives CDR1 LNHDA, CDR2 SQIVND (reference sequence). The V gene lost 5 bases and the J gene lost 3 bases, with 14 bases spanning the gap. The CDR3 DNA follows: TGTGCCAGTAGTGCGGGTCTAGCGAACTACGAGCAGTACTTC. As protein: CASSAGLANYEQYF.

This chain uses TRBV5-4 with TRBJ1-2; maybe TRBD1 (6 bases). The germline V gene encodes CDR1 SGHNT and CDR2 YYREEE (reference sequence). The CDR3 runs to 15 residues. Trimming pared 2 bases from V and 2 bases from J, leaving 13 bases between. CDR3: CASSFGGQGNYGYTF. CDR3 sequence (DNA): TGTGCCAGCAGCTTTGGGGGCCAGGGCAACTATGGCTACACCTTC.

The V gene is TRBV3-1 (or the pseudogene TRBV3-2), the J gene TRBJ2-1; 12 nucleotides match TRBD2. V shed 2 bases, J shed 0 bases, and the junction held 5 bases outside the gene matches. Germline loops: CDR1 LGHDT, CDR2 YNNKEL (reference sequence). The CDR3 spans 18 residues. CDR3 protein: CASSQTGLAGFSYNEQFF. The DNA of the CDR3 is TGTGCCAGCAGCCAAACGGGACTAGCGGGCTTCTCCTACAATGAGCAGTTCTTC.

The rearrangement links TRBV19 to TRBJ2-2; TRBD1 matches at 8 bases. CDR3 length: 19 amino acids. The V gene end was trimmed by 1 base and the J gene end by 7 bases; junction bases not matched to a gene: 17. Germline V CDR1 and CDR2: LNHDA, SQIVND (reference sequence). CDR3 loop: CASSIAPPAAGGVGGELFF. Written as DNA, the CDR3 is TGTGCCAGTAGTATAGCCCCCCCAGCCGCAGGGGGCGTCGGCGGGGAGCTGTTTTTT.